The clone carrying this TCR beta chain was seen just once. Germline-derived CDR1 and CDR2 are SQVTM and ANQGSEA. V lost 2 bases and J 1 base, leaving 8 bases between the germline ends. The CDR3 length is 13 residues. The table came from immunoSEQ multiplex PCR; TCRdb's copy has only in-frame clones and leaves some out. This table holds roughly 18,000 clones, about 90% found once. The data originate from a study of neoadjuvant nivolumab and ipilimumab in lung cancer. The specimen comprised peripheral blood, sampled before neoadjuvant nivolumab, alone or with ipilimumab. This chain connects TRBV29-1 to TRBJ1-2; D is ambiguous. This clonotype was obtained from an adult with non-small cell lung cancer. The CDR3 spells CSVENLLNYGYTF. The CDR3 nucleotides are TGCAGCGTTGAAAACCTTCTTAACTATGGCTACACCTTC.